The 26 T cell receptor beta chains reported below all come from one sample, sequenced in a study of CD8 T cells in Susac syndrome. A quantity of roughly 0.5 to 1 ug RNA underwent reverse transcription using random hexamers. TCRdb ran MiXCR on the immunoSEQ multiplex PCR reads and lists one entry per CDR3 protein. This sample has about 250,000 distinct CDR3 sequences, with 80% to 95% found just once. Sequencing was done on a sample of CD4+ T cells from PBMCs. These TCRs come from a human donor with multiple sclerosis.

V is TRBV10-3 and J is TRBJ1-4; possibly TRBD1 for D (6 bases). The CDR3 covers 13 residues. Germline assignment: CDR1 ENHRY and CDR2 SYGVKD. V lost 7 bases, J lost 8 bases, and 14 bases lay in between. The CDR3 DNA reads as TGTGCCATCAAAGCACAGGGCCGGGAAAAACTGTTTTTT. Its translation is CAIKAQGREKLFF.

This clonotype was recorded once. V is TRBV15 and J is TRBJ1-5; the D is unclear. V was shortened by 0 bases and J by 3 bases, with 12 bases between the two germline ends. This CDR3 region has 16 residues. CDR1 and CDR2 (germline): LNHNV, YYDKDF (reference sequence). The CDR3 region has the DNA TGTGCCACCAGCAGAGATGGAAGGGTTTACAATCAGCCCCAGCATTTT. This gives the protein CATSRDGRVYNQPQHF.

The chain has TRBV20-1 and TRBJ2-2; D possibly corresponds to TRBD2 (5 bases). CDR1 and CDR2 from the germline V gene are DFQATT and SNEGSKA (reference sequence). V lost 6 bases and J lost 3, with 17 bases in between. The CDR3 consists of 15 residues. The DNA of the CDR3 is TGCAGTGCCCATGGAGCGGCTGGGTACACCGGGGAGCTGTTTTTT. Translating gives CSAHGAAGYTGELFF.

The chain uses TRBV3-1 and TRBJ2-3; D might be TRBD2 (7 bases). Trimming took 1 base from V and 4 from J, leaving 15 bases between them. Germline-derived CDR1 and CDR2 are LGHDT and YNNKEL (reference sequence). The CDR3 is 16 residues long. This chain's CDR3 is CASSQVRTRGADTQYF. DNA for the CDR3: TGTGCCAGCAGCCAAGTCCGGACTAGGGGGGCAGATACGCAGTATTTT.

The genes are TRBV12-5 and TRBJ2-3; unclear D gene. The germline V gene has CDR1 LGHNT and CDR2 FRNRAP. This CDR3 is 16 amino acids long. Trimming took off 0 bases at V and 0 bases at J, with 10 bases between the two ends. The CDR3 region is CASGLVLERSTDTQYF. The CDR3 DNA sequence: TGTGCTAGTGGTTTGGTACTTGAAAGGAGCACAGATACGCAGTATTTT.

The chain recombines TRBV4-1 with TRBJ1-5; D is unresolved. V gave up 4 bases and J gave up 2 bases, with 9 bases separating them. From germline, CDR1 is MGHRA and CDR2 YSYEKL. The CDR3 covers 14 residues. CDR3 amino acids: CASSPAAGNQPQHF. CDR3 sequence (DNA): TGCGCCAGCAGCCCGGCCGCGGGCAATCAGCCCCAGCATTTT.

This sequence joins TRBV12-3 or TRBV12-4 and TRBJ1-5; D is ambiguous. This CDR3 is built from 13 residues. V lost 7 bases to trimming and J lost 6 bases, with 13 bases between them. CDR3 nucleotides: TGTGCCAGCACCAGGAGCGACGGTCAGCCCCAGCATTTT. Protein: CASTRSDGQPQHF.

V and J are TRBV2 and TRBJ2-4, with D perhaps TRBD2 (5 bases). V was cut by 6 bases and J by 0 bases, with 12 bases left in between. Germline V gives CDR1 SNHLY, CDR2 FYNNEI. The CDR3 sequence is 15 residues long. CDR3 region: CASSPGLLAKNIQYF. The CDR3 bases are TGTGCCAGCAGCCCCGGACTTTTAGCCAAAAACATTCAGTACTTC.

The table lists this clonotype with a few counts. Relative to the germline gene, one junction end is altered; a read error may explain this. DNA for the CDR3: TGTGCCAGCAGCCTAGCTAGCGACACCGGGGAGCTGTTTTTT. Translation gives CASSLASDTGELFF. The rearrangement joins TRBV7-6 to TRBJ2-2, with D possibly matching TRBD2 (6 bases). The CDR3 is 14 residues long. CDR1 is SGHVS and CDR2 is FNYEAQ in the germline V gene. Full variable domain (rest looked up from reference TRBV7-6 and TRBJ2-2): GAGVSQSPRYKVTKRGQDVALRCDPISGHVSLYWYRQALGQGPEFLTYFNYEAQQDKSGLPNDRFSAERPEGSISTLTIQRTEQRDSAMYRCASSLASDTGELFFGEGSRLTVL.

The chain links TRBV29-1 to TRBJ1-3; no clear D gene. CDR3 length: 12 amino acids. The ends were cut back, 7 bases at V and 0 bases at J, with 7 bases in the middle. The V gene's germline CDR1 is SQVTM and CDR2 ANQGSEA. The chain's CDR3 is CSGISSGNTIYF. For the CDR3, the DNA is TGCAGCGGTATTTCCTCTGGAAACACCATATATTTT.

The J gene is TRBJ2-7, the V gene TRBV12-3 or TRBV12-4; D call uncertain. The CDR3 length is 15 residues. Between the trimmed V and J ends, which lost 3 bases and 1 base, there was a span of 13 bases. Here the CDR3 reads CASSLRSGPSYEQYV. The DNA of the CDR3 is TGTGCCAGCAGTTTGCGGTCCGGACCTTCCTACGAGCAGTACGTC.

The chain combines TRBV30 with TRBJ2-3; the D gene is possibly TRBD1 (5 bases). Per germline, CDR1 GTSNPN and CDR2 SVGIG (reference sequence). V dropped 0 bases and J dropped 1 base, with 11 bases sitting between them. This CDR3 spans 15 amino acids. In DNA form, the CDR3 reads TGTGCCTGGAGTGTAGGGGAAATCGGCACAGATACGCAGTATTTT. Translating gives CAWSVGEIGTDTQYF.

This clonotype was detected once. CDR3 amino acids: CSATALGQGNEQYV. Here the CDR3 DNA reads TGCAGCGCGACAGCCCTGGGACAGGGGAACGAGCAGTACGTC. The genes are TRBV29-1 and TRBJ2-7, with 10 bases identical to TRBD1. Trimming cost V 7 bases and J 5 bases; bases outside gene matches: 11. The CDR3 loop spans 14 amino acids. CDR1 is SQVTM, CDR2 ANQGSEA, per germline.

The gene calls are TRBV3-1 and TRBJ2-1; 7 bases are a match to TRBD2. This CDR3 comprises 15 residues. The V segment lost 6 bases and the J segment 7 bases; nucleotides outside the gene matches: 12. Germline V gives CDR1 LGHDT, CDR2 YNNKEL (reference sequence). CDR3 DNA: TGTGCCAGCAGGTCCGGGGGGAGGTTAAGGAATGAGCAGTTCTTC. Translated: CASRSGGRLRNEQFF.

The rearrangement joins TRBV20-1 to TRBJ1-1; the D is unclear. The CDR3 is made up of 14 amino acids. The V gene's germline CDR1 is DFQATT and CDR2 SNEGSKA (reference sequence). Deletions cut 3 bases from V and 2 bases from J, with 13 bases between. This CDR3 reads CSARERTENTEAFF. CDR3 DNA: TGCAGTGCTAGGGAGAGGACGGAAAACACTGAAGCTTTCTTT.

This rearrangement joins TRBV6-5 to TRBJ1-1, with 8 bases lining up with TRBD1. With V trimmed by 7 bases and J by 2 bases, 6 bases remained unmatched. The germline CDR1 and CDR2 sequences are MNHEY and SVGAGI. The length of the CDR3 is 14 residues. CDR3 protein: CASKHTGGNTEAFF. The CDR3 DNA is TGTGCCAGCAAGCACACAGGGGGTAACACTGAAGCTTTCTTT.

This chain joins TRBV7-8 and TRBJ1-2; weak D call: TRBD1 (6 bases). Germline CDR1 reads SGHVS; CDR2 reads FQNEAQ. Deletions cut 4 bases from V and 7 bases from J, with 16 bases between. This CDR3 is 14 amino acids long. In DNA, the CDR3 is TGTGCCAGCAGCTCATTACAGGGATTAGGTGGCTACACCTTC. The encoded protein is CASSSLQGLGGYTF.

The rearrangement joins TRBV19 to TRBJ1-2, with D unresolved. CDR3 size: 11 residues. Germline V lookup: CDR1 LNHDA, CDR2 SQIVND (reference sequence). Trimming removed 4 bases at V and 8 bases at J, with 8 bases between. Here the CDR3 DNA reads TGTGCCAGTAGTAGCAGGATCGGCTACACCTTC. It codes for CASSSRIGYTF.

The gene calls are TRBV6-1 and TRBJ2-5; 9 positions match TRBD2. This CDR3 comprises 15 residues. The junction had 7 bases not matched to a gene; V was cut back by 5 bases and J by 3 bases. Germline assignment: CDR1 MNHNS and CDR2 SASEGT. The CDR3 nucleotides are TGTGCCAGCAGTCCAAAGACTAGCGGCAAAGAGACCCAGTACTTC. It translates to CASSPKTSGKETQYF.

The chain carries TRBV12-3 or TRBV12-4 and TRBJ1-6, with D possibly matching TRBD1 (5 bases). CDR3 size: 13 residues. Trimming stripped 6 bases from V and 17 bases from J, with 20 bases between. CDR3 sequence reads: CASSQPGFRKIHF. The CDR3 DNA sequence: TGTGCCAGCAGCCAACCAGGGTTCCGGAAGATCCACTTT.

This chain uses TRBV20-1 with TRBJ2-1, with 9 nucleotides matching TRBD1. From germline, CDR1 is DFQATT and CDR2 SNEGSKA (reference sequence). The CDR3 is 15 amino acids. Germline trimming cut 3 bases from V and 8 bases from J; bases unmatched to any gene: 11. This CDR3 is CSARGGQGTGDEQFF. The CDR3, as DNA: TGCAGTGCTAGGGGGGGACAGGGAACTGGGGATGAGCAGTTCTTC.

This chain connects TRBV5-5 to TRBJ1-2, with 8 nucleotides matching TRBD1. The CDR3 extends over 15 amino acids. J lost 8 bases, V lost 4 bases, and 13 bases had no gene match. Germline lookup yields CDR1 SGHKS and CDR2 YYEKEE (reference sequence). CDR3 protein: CASSRPRDRGDGYTF. The CDR3, as DNA: TGTGCCAGCAGCCGACCGAGAGACAGGGGTGACGGCTACACCTTC.

The chain recombines TRBV14 with TRBJ2-2; tentative D call: TRBD1 (5 bases). The CDR3 spans 13 residues. Germline CDR1 and CDR2: SGHDN and FVKESK. V shed 6 bases and J shed 4 bases, with 9 bases lying between them. CDR3 loop: CASRIGVTGELFF. The CDR3 DNA is TGTGCCAGCAGGATAGGGGTCACCGGGGAGCTGTTTTTT.

The chain couples TRBV4-1 to TRBJ1-5; no clear D gene. The CDR3 spans 12 residues. Trimming stripped 3 bases from V and 9 bases from J, with 9 bases between. In germline, CDR1 is MGHRA, CDR2 YSYEKL. This CDR3 is CASSHPLGPQHF. The CDR3 bases are TGCGCCAGCAGCCATCCTCTAGGGCCCCAGCATTTT.

V is TRBV7-3 and J is TRBJ2-7; TRBD2 might be the D (6 bases). Looked up from germline, CDR1 is SGHTA and CDR2 is FQGTGA. There are 16 residues in the CDR3. Trimming pared 10 bases from V and 2 bases from J, leaving 24 bases between. This chain's CDR3 is CATRSRKDGRPYEQYF. In DNA form, the CDR3 reads TGTGCCACCAGGAGTCGAAAGGACGGGAGACCCTACGAGCAGTACTTC. Looking up the rest from reference TRBV7-3 and TRBJ2-7 gives the full variable domain: GAGVSQTPSNKVTEKGKYVELRCDPISGHTALYWYRQSLGQGPEFLIYFQGTGAADDSGLPNDRFFAVRPEGSVSTLKIQRTERGDSAVYLCATRSRKDGRPYEQYFGPGTRLTVT.

The chain combines TRBV6-6 with TRBJ2-5; perhaps TRBD1 as D (6 bases). Germline V gene data show CDR1 as MNHNY and CDR2 as SVGAGI (reference sequence). This CDR3 comprises 13 residues. V dropped 3 bases and J dropped 2 bases, with 7 bases sitting between them. This CDR3 is CASSYGTQETQYF. DNA for the CDR3: TGTGCCAGCAGTTATGGGACACAAGAGACCCAGTACTTC.